This T cell receptor (beta chain) was obtained from a study of human T cells and chemical hapten exposure. About the study: Donors were sensitized with 2% DPC on the upper inner arm. The patch tests put 0.01% DPC on the skin of the upper back and were read 6 days later.

TCRdb fed the RACE reads into MiXCR, producing one record per CDR3 protein. The table shows about 99,000 distinct CDR3 sequences, with 9.5% to 15% occurring only once. Time point given: patch test 1, 2 weeks after DPC sensitization. Treatment: therapeutic diphenylcyclopropenone sensitization with weekly scalp DPC. Whole blood, unfractionated, served as the material for total RNA extraction. This clonotype was counted only a few times. CDR1 is SGHTA and CDR2 is FQGNSA in the germline V gene. The CDR3 covers 14 residues. With 1 base removed from V and 0 bases from J, the gap between germline ends came to 7 bases.

The TCR originated in a woman aged 40 to 49 with alopecia areata. Some clones in this sample may be carry-over from other donors' samples. This rearrangement joins TRBV7-2 to TRBJ2-7; D remains ambiguous. Specimen: whole blood, collected in connection with sensitization to the hapten diphenylcyclopropenone (DPC). CDR3 bases: TGTGCCAGCAGCTTAGTCCTGGACTCCTACGAGCAGTACTTC. It translates to CASSLVLDSYEQYF.